This is a list of T cell receptor beta chains from one sample in a study of T cell responses to AZD1222 COVID-19 vaccine. Clones were read by immunoSEQ multiplex PCR, and TCRdb kept only the in-frame ones, dropping some. The sample records over 95,000 clones, approximately 88% being singletons. Here the sequenced sample was peripheral blood, taken 28 days after the second AZD1222 dose. The receptors derive from an adult who received the AZD1222 COVID-19 vaccine. Each CDR3 is given with its conserved first and last residue. D genes are given only for firm matches. Clone size, where shown, is once, few, many, or a class for clones that have expanded.

cdr3_nt: TGTGCCAGCAGCTTATCGGGAAGCACAGATACGCAGTATTTT; cdr3_aa: CASSLSGSTDTQYF; v_call: TRBV7-2; clone_size: -; d_call: -; j_call: TRBJ2-3
cdr3_nt: TGTGCCATCAGTCCAATGGACAGGGGGAATAATCAGCCCCAGCATTTT; cdr3_aa: CAISPMDRGNNQPQHF; v_call: TRBV10-3; clone_size: -; d_call: TRBD1; j_call: TRBJ1-5
cdr3_nt: TGCGCCAGCAGCACCCGAGAGTGGGATACGCAGTATTTT; cdr3_aa: CASSTREWDTQYF; v_call: TRBV4-3; clone_size: -; d_call: -; j_call: TRBJ2-3
cdr3_nt: TGTGCCAGCAGCTCTAGCGGGGGAAAATCCTACGAGCAGTACTTC; cdr3_aa: CASSSSGGKSYEQYF; v_call: TRBV7-9; clone_size: -; d_call: TRBD2; j_call: TRBJ2-7
cdr3_nt: TGCGCCAGCAGCCAGGTCGACCGGACAGCCCTCTCCTACGAGCAGTACTTT; cdr3_aa: CASSQVDRTALSYEQYF; v_call: TRBV4-3; clone_size: -; d_call: -; j_call: TRBJ2-7
cdr3_nt: TGTGCCAGCAGCGTAGGCGGACCCCGAATTGGGGCCGGGGAGCTGTTTTTT; cdr3_aa: CASSVGGPRIGAGELFF; v_call: TRBV9; clone_size: -; d_call: -; j_call: TRBJ2-2
cdr3_nt: TGTGCCAGTGCCGGCCAGCGGGGGGACGATGAGCAGTTCTTC; cdr3_aa: CASAGQRGDDEQFF; v_call: TRBV19; clone_size: once; d_call: TRBD2; j_call: TRBJ2-1
cdr3_nt: TGTGCCAGCAGCTCGTCCCAGGGGGCTACTGGAAACACCATATATTTT; cdr3_aa: CASSSSQGATGNTIYF; v_call: TRBV9; clone_size: -; d_call: TRBD1; j_call: TRBJ1-3
cdr3_nt: TGTGCCAGCAGCTTAGCGGCCGGGGTCACCGGAAACACCATATATTTT; cdr3_aa: CASSLAAGVTGNTIYF; v_call: TRBV7-2; clone_size: once; d_call: -; j_call: TRBJ1-3
cdr3_nt: TGTGCCAGCAGCTTAGCGGGAGGGATAGATACGCAGTATTTT; cdr3_aa: CASSLAGGIDTQYF; v_call: TRBV7-2; clone_size: once; d_call: TRBD2; j_call: TRBJ2-3
cdr3_nt: TGTGCCAGCAGTCCCGGGACAGGGGGCGTTGAAAAACTGTTTTTT; cdr3_aa: CASSPGTGGVEKLFF; v_call: TRBV2; clone_size: few; d_call: TRBD1; j_call: TRBJ1-4
cdr3_nt: TGTGCCAGCAGCCAGCCAGACAGAGTCCCCCTCCCTGAAGCTTTCTTT; cdr3_aa: CASSQPDRVPLPEAFF; v_call: TRBV4-2; clone_size: -; d_call: -; j_call: TRBJ1-1
cdr3_nt: TGTGCCAGCAGCTTAGGGCTAGCCCCAGATACGCAGTATTTT; cdr3_aa: CASSLGLAPDTQYF; v_call: TRBV11-2; clone_size: -; d_call: -; j_call: TRBJ2-3
cdr3_nt: TGTGCCAGCAGTGAATTTGGCGGAAGTCCCAATCAGCCCCAGCATTTT; cdr3_aa: CASSEFGGSPNQPQHF; v_call: TRBV2; clone_size: -; d_call: -; j_call: TRBJ1-5
cdr3_nt: TGCGCCAGCAACCCCGGGACAGGGGGAGATGAGCAGTTCTTC; cdr3_aa: CASNPGTGGDEQFF; v_call: TRBV10-1; clone_size: few; d_call: TRBD1; j_call: TRBJ2-1
cdr3_nt: TGTGCCAGCAGCTCAAATAGAGGATGGGGGGAGCTGTTTTTT; cdr3_aa: CASSSNRGWGELFF; v_call: TRBV11-2; clone_size: -; d_call: -; j_call: TRBJ2-2
cdr3_nt: TGTGCCAGCAGCTTCAGACAGGGGGCAGGGTATGGCTACACCTTC; cdr3_aa: CASSFRQGAGYGYTF; v_call: TRBV11-2; clone_size: -; d_call: TRBD1; j_call: TRBJ1-2
cdr3_nt: TGTGCCAGCTCACCTCGGACAACAGGGAGTTCGATGAACACTGAAGCTTTCTTT; cdr3_aa: CASSPRTTGSSMNTEAFF; v_call: TRBV18; clone_size: -; d_call: -; j_call: TRBJ1-1
cdr3_nt: TGTGCCAGCAGCGCGGGGGACTCAGGGATTCAGTACTTC; cdr3_aa: CASSAGDSGIQYF; v_call: TRBV9; clone_size: -; d_call: -; j_call: TRBJ2-4
cdr3_nt: TGTGCCAGCAGTACCGGGGGGGCCCCGAATGAAAAACTGTTTTTT; cdr3_aa: CASSTGGAPNEKLFF; v_call: TRBV28; clone_size: few; d_call: -; j_call: TRBJ1-4
cdr3_nt: TGTGCCAGCAGCCCGATCGGCGGGGGGGCTGGGGAGACCCAGTACTTC; cdr3_aa: CASSPIGGGAGETQYF; v_call: TRBV7-2; clone_size: -; d_call: TRBD2; j_call: TRBJ2-5
cdr3_nt: TGTGCCAGCACCTTCCCACGGGGGCAGGGAATCTATGGCTACACCTTC; cdr3_aa: CASTFPRGQGIYGYTF; v_call: TRBV2; clone_size: -; d_call: -; j_call: TRBJ1-2
cdr3_nt: TGTGCCAGCAGCTTGGGAACGGGGTCGCAGTATTTT; cdr3_aa: CASSLGTGSQYF; v_call: TRBV7-9; clone_size: -; d_call: -; j_call: TRBJ2-3
cdr3_nt: TGTGCCAGCAGCCCCGGGGAGGGACGGTATGGCTACACCTTC; cdr3_aa: CASSPGEGRYGYTF; v_call: TRBV9; clone_size: few; d_call: -; j_call: TRBJ1-2
cdr3_nt: TGTGCCAGCAGTCCAGGGTATGGCTACACCTTC; cdr3_aa: CASSPGYGYTF; v_call: TRBV6-2/TRBV6-3; clone_size: few; d_call: -; j_call: TRBJ1-2
cdr3_nt: TGCGCCAGCAGAGACAGGGATTATGGCTACACCTTC; cdr3_aa: CASRDRDYGYTF; v_call: TRBV5-1; clone_size: few; d_call: TRBD1; j_call: TRBJ1-2
cdr3_nt: TGTGCCAGCAGCCCCCTAGGGGGAGGTGAAAAACTGTTTTTT; cdr3_aa: CASSPLGGGEKLFF; v_call: TRBV11-2; clone_size: -; d_call: -; j_call: TRBJ1-4
cdr3_nt: TGTGCCAGCAGCTTAGCGGGGGGGTGGGCAGCTAGCACAGATACGCAGTATTTT; cdr3_aa: CASSLAGGWAASTDTQYF; v_call: TRBV7-2; clone_size: -; d_call: TRBD2; j_call: TRBJ2-3
cdr3_nt: TGTGCCAGCAGCCAAGTCCAGCGGGACGACAATGAGCAGTTCTTC; cdr3_aa: CASSQVQRDDNEQFF; v_call: TRBV4-2; clone_size: -; d_call: TRBD2; j_call: TRBJ2-1
cdr3_nt: TGTGCCAGCAGCTTAGGGGACAGGGGGATACAAGAGACCCAGTACTTC; cdr3_aa: CASSLGDRGIQETQYF; v_call: TRBV7-9; clone_size: -; d_call: TRBD1; j_call: TRBJ2-5
cdr3_nt: TGTGCCAGCAGCCAGGGTAGGGAGTACGAGCAGTACTTC; cdr3_aa: CASSQGREYEQYF; v_call: TRBV5-4; clone_size: once; d_call: -; j_call: TRBJ2-7
cdr3_nt: TGTGCCAGCGGAAGGGGAGAGGGGAACTATGGCTACACCTTC; cdr3_aa: CASGRGEGNYGYTF; v_call: TRBV7-9; clone_size: -; d_call: -; j_call: TRBJ1-2
cdr3_nt: TGTGCCAGCATCCGGACAATCCAAAGTGAAAAACTGTTTTTT; cdr3_aa: CASIRTIQSEKLFF; v_call: TRBV6-5; clone_size: -; d_call: -; j_call: TRBJ1-4
cdr3_nt: TGTGCCAGCAGTTTGTCACAGCTAATGAATTCACCCCTCCACTTT; cdr3_aa: CASSLSQLMNSPLHF; v_call: TRBV27; clone_size: -; d_call: -; j_call: TRBJ1-6
cdr3_nt: TGTGCCAGCAGCTTGTTTTCGAGGGGAGCTAACTATGGCTACACCTTC; cdr3_aa: CASSLFSRGANYGYTF; v_call: TRBV5-6; clone_size: -; d_call: -; j_call: TRBJ1-2
cdr3_nt: TGTGCACATGCAGGGATGAACACTGAAGCTTTCTTT; cdr3_aa: CAHAGMNTEAFF; v_call: TRBV6-5; clone_size: -; d_call: -; j_call: TRBJ1-1
cdr3_nt: TGTGCCAGCAGTGATACTTATATCGGCTACGAGCAGTACTTC; cdr3_aa: CASSDTYIGYEQYF; v_call: TRBV6-2/TRBV6-3; clone_size: once; d_call: -; j_call: TRBJ2-7
cdr3_nt: TGTGCCAGCAGCCCCGGGAGGGACAGGGGCTACGAGCAGTACTTC; cdr3_aa: CASSPGRDRGYEQYF; v_call: TRBV7-9; clone_size: once; d_call: TRBD1; j_call: TRBJ2-7
cdr3_nt: TGTGCCAGCAGGGGGACAGGGACCACTGAAGCTTTCTTT; cdr3_aa: CASRGTGTTEAFF; v_call: TRBV12-3/TRBV12-4; clone_size: -; d_call: TRBD1; j_call: TRBJ1-1
cdr3_nt: TGTGCCACCGGGGGACAGATGAACACTGAAGCTTTCTTT; cdr3_aa: CATGGQMNTEAFF; v_call: TRBV19; clone_size: -; d_call: TRBD1; j_call: TRBJ1-1
cdr3_nt: TGCGCCAGCAGCCCCCGGACTAGCGGGTACAATGAGCAGTTCTTC; cdr3_aa: CASSPRTSGYNEQFF; v_call: TRBV4-3; clone_size: once; d_call: TRBD2; j_call: TRBJ2-1